This is a list of T cell receptor beta chains from one sample in a study of technical replicates of blood from several donors. Profiling relied on immunoSEQ multiplex PCR, and the TCRdb table lists in-frame clones only, not all of them. The sample has more than 90,000 clones, approximately 95% seen once; the top ten hold 0.3% to 0.35%. The sequenced material came from T cells isolated from PBMCs. These receptors all stem from a human donor in good health. The CDR3 runs from the conserved cysteine through the conserved F or W. Each record gives: D gene, clone size, J gene, V gene, CDR3 DNA, CDR3 protein. D genes are given only for firm matches. Where a row states a size, it is once, few, many or the class of an expanded clone; other rows omit it.

NA NA TRBJ2-1 TRBV7-3 TGTGCCAGCAGCCCGACTACTAGCTCCTACAATGAGCAGTTCTTC CASSPTTSSYNEQFF
TRBD2 NA TRBJ2-3 TRBV19 TGTGCCAGCCAGCTAGCGGAGGACACAGATACGCAGTATTTT CASQLAEDTDTQYF
NA NA TRBJ2-7 TRBV6-6 TGTGCCAGCACCATAGACATCTCCTACGAGCAGTACTTC CASTIDISYEQYF
TRBD2 NA TRBJ2-2 TRBV7-3 TGTGCCAGCAGCGAAACTAGCGGGAGGGCCTCCGGGGAGCTGTTTTTT CASSETSGRASGELFF
TRBD1 NA TRBJ2-7 TRBV7-9 TGTGCCAGCAGCCCGCGGGACAGGGGACCTTACGAGCAGTACTTC CASSPRDRGPYEQYF
NA NA TRBJ1-1 TRBV21-1 TGTGCCAGCAGCAAATGGTTGGGTACAGGGGGGGAATGCACTGAAGCTTTCTTT CASSKWLGTGGECTEAFF
TRBD1 NA TRBJ2-7 TRBV7-2 TGTGCCAGCAGCCTGACTAGACAGGGGGCCTACGAGCAGTACTTC CASSLTRQGAYEQYF
NA NA TRBJ2-3 TRBV28 TGTGCCAGCAGTTTAGAGGGCCACCGCACAGATACGCAGTATTTT CASSLEGHRTDTQYF
TRBD2 NA TRBJ2-7 TRBV28 TGTGCCAGCAGTTTAACGCGGGAGTCCCCCTACGAGCAGTACTTC CASSLTRESPYEQYF
NA NA TRBJ2-7 TRBV19 TGTGCCAGTAGTATAGGACAGATGAGCTCCTACGAGCAGTACTTC CASSIGQMSSYEQYF
TRBD1 NA TRBJ2-7 TRBV6-5 TGTGCCAGCAGTTTAGACAGGGATGTCTACGAGCAGTACTTC CASSLDRDVYEQYF
NA NA TRBJ1-4 TRBV7-9 TGTGCCAGCAGCTTGGACAGAGGTCGTGAAAAACTGTTTTTT CASSLDRGREKLFF
NA once TRBJ1-1 TRBV30 TGTGCCTGGAGCGACAGGATTGAAGCTTTCTTT CAWSDRIEAFF
NA NA TRBJ2-7 TRBV5-1 TGCGCCAGCAGCCTGGGACTTCTGGACTACGAGCAGTACTTC CASSLGLLDYEQYF
TRBD1 NA TRBJ1-1 TRBV5-4 TGTGCCAGCAGCGTCTCCTCAGGGGGGAGGACTGAAGCTTTCTTT CASSVSSGGRTEAFF
NA NA TRBJ2-7 TRBV4-1 TGCGCCAGCAGCCTCGCGGCGACAGACGAGCAGTACTTC CASSLAATDEQYF
NA NA TRBJ2-5 TRBV9 TGTGCCAGCAGCGGGCTTAAGGAGGGCCAGTACTTC CASSGLKEGQYF
NA NA TRBJ1-5 TRBV28 TGTGCCAGCAGTTTAGGAAGTAGCTACCAGCCCCAGCATTTT CASSLGSSYQPQHF
TRBD1 NA TRBJ2-7 TRBV9 TGTGCCAGCAGCGTAGTAGGGACAGGGTACGGCAACGAGCAGTACTTC CASSVVGTGYGNEQYF
TRBD2 NA TRBJ2-2 TRBV23-1 TGCGCCAGCAGTAACCTAGCGGGAGAGAGAACCGGGGAGCTGTTTTTT CASSNLAGERTGELFF
TRBD1 NA TRBJ2-7 TRBV7-9 TGTGCCAGCAGCGCTCAGGGGGTCGAGCAGTACTTC CASSAQGVEQYF
TRBD1 NA TRBJ2-5 TRBV29-1 TGCAGCGTTGAAGCCGGGACAGGGAAATTTGAGACCCAGTACTTC CSVEAGTGKFETQYF
TRBD2 NA TRBJ2-7 TRBV6-5 TGTGCCAGCAGTTACTTAGCGGGTGCGGCATACGAGCAGTACTTC CASSYLAGAAYEQYF
TRBD1 NA TRBJ2-7 TRBV27 TGTGCCAGCAGTTTCGGGACAGGGGGCGAGCAGTACTTC CASSFGTGGEQYF
NA NA TRBJ2-5 TRBV7-8 TGTGCCAGCAGCTTCCCCCGGGAGTTTTCGTTGGAGACCCAGTACTTC CASSFPREFSLETQYF